These 18 T cell receptor beta chains share one sample of origin, sequenced in a study of T cells after posttransplantation cyclophosphamide. Assay used: immunoSEQ multiplex PCR; TCRdb lists only in-frame clones, some missing. The sample records some 10,000 clones, roughly 90% being singletons. Controls had myeloablative marrow grafts with methotrexate and calcineurin inhibitor, sampled at 1 year. Sequencing was performed on PBMCs, taken after an allogeneic stem cell transplant with a calcineurin inhibitor and methotrexate. Every receptor here comes from a male patient between 25 and 40 years old who received an allogeneic stem cell transplant from an unrelated donor, was CMV-positive, and had no GVHD. A share of the T cells may be of graft donor origin.

This chain uses TRBV2 with TRBJ2-3, with 7 positions matching TRBD1. This CDR3 contains 15 residues. With 6 bases clipped from V and 1 base from J, the junction kept 7 bases outside the gene matches. Per the germline V gene, CDR1 is SNHLY and CDR2 is FYNNEI. The CDR3: CASREQGIGTDTQYF. CDR3 nucleotides: TGTGCCAGCAGGGAACAGGGGATTGGCACAGATACGCAGTATTTT.

The chain is built from TRBV7-2 and TRBJ2-7, with D possibly TRBD1 on 5 matching bases. Trimming pared 5 bases from V and 0 bases from J, leaving 11 bases between. Per the germline V gene, CDR1 is SGHTA and CDR2 is FQGNSA. The CDR3 has 14 residues. CDR3 protein: CASSTLDTSYEQYV. The CDR3 DNA sequence: TGTGCCAGCAGCACCCTGGACACCTCCTACGAGCAGTACGTC.

The chain recombines TRBV11-2 with TRBJ2-1, with 7 bases identical to TRBD2. Germline V CDR1 and CDR2: SGHAT, FQNNGV. CDR3 size: 18 residues. J was trimmed by 0 bases and V by 4 bases; bases with no gene match: 12. In DNA, the CDR3 is TGTGCCAGCAGCTCCCGGGAGAAAGCGGGGCCCTCCTACAATGAGCAGTTCTTC. Translation: CASSSREKAGPSYNEQFF.

The chain carries TRBV5-4 and TRBJ2-7, with TRBD2 identical over 15 bases. J was trimmed by 3 bases and V by 4 bases; bases with no gene match: 8. This CDR3 has 17 amino acids. Looked up from germline, CDR1 is SGHNT and CDR2 is YYREEE (reference sequence). This CDR3 is CASSKGLAGGRVYEQYV. CDR3 DNA sequence: TGTGCCAGCAGCAAGGGACTAGCGGGAGGAAGGGTCTACGAGCAGTACGTC.

The rearrangement links TRBV6-4 to TRBJ2-3; the D gene is possibly TRBD1 (5 bases). In germline, CDR1 is MRHNA, CDR2 SNTAGT. CDR3 length equals 15 residues. V was shortened by 6 bases and J by 2 bases, with 15 bases between the two germline ends. Written as DNA, the CDR3 is TGTGCCAGCAGCCTAAACGACAGAACCACAGATACGCAGTATTTT. Translation: CASSLNDRTTDTQYF.

This clone was found once. One junction end disagrees with the germline gene, perhaps due to a read error. At the DNA level, this CDR3 is encoded by other sequences in the same sample as well. The rearrangement links TRBV2 to TRBJ2-2, with a possible D match to TRBD2 (5 bases). CDR3 size: 15 residues. Germline V lookup: CDR1 SNHLY, CDR2 FYNNEI. The CDR3 loop reads CASSAQFANTGELFF. The CDR3 DNA reads as TGTGCCAGCAGTGCACAATTTGCGAACACCGGGGAGCTATTTTTT. The variable domain in full, with the rest retrieved from reference TRBV2 and TRBJ2-2, is EPEVTQTPSHQVTQMGQEVILRCVPISNHLYFYWYRQILGQKVEFLVSFYNNEISEKSEIFDDQFSVERPDGSNFTLKIRSTKLEDSAMYFCASSAQFANTGELFFGEGSRLTVL.

In its sample, this clone was seen a few times. The rearrangement joins TRBV7-2 to TRBJ1-1, with D possibly matching TRBD1 (6 bases). The CDR3 runs to 15 residues. Germline CDR1 reads SGHTA; CDR2 reads FQGNSA. V lost 5 bases to trimming and J lost 0 bases, with 13 bases between them. Written as DNA, the CDR3 is TGTGCCAGCAGCCTAGACAGGCTTATGAACACTGAAGCTTTCTTT. This codes for CASSLDRLMNTEAFF.

The rearrangement uses TRBV2 and TRBJ2-1; TRBD1 might be the D (6 bases). CDR1 and CDR2 from the germline V gene are SNHLY and FYNNEI. This CDR3 is built from 18 residues. Trimming removed 6 bases from V and 3 bases from J, with 24 bases in between. The CDR3 nucleotides read TGTGCCAGCAGGCACTCCGGGACACAATTTGGAGTCTACAATGAGCAGTTCTTC. Its protein product is CASRHSGTQFGVYNEQFF.

The gene calls are TRBV4-2 and TRBJ2-2, with 12 bases that match TRBD2. The junction had 10 bases not matched to a gene; V was cut back by 4 bases and J by 4 bases. Germline V lookup: CDR1 LGHNA, CDR2 YNFKEQ. This CDR3 comprises 18 residues. CDR3 bases: TGTGCCAGCAGCCGCAAAGAGGCTAGCGGGAGGGGCACCGGGGAGCTGTTTTTT. As protein: CASSRKEASGRGTGELFF.

This chain links TRBV4-1 with TRBJ2-7, with TRBD1 as a possible D gene (6 bases). Per germline, CDR1 MGHRA and CDR2 YSYEKL. V was clipped by 4 bases and J by 0 bases, with 19 bases between them. This CDR3 comprises 17 residues. This CDR3 is CASSLQKTGYSSYEQYF. DNA of the CDR3: TGCGCCAGCAGCCTCCAAAAGACAGGTTATAGCTCCTACGAGCAGTACTTC.

The chain carries TRBV6-7 and TRBJ2-2; 12 bases fit TRBD2. TRBV6-7 counts as an open reading frame of uncertain function. The J segment lost 3 bases and the V segment lost 7 bases, leaving 9 bases of the junction unmatched. The CDR3 covers 17 residues. The CDR3 DNA reads as TGTGCCAGCATCCCACGGGGGACTAGCGGGTACACCGGGGAGCTGTTTTTT. It is translated as CASIPRGTSGYTGELFF.

The chain combines TRBV6-5 with TRBJ1-2, with TRBD1 matching over 7 bases. Germline V gene data show CDR1 as MNHEY and CDR2 as SVGAGI. The CDR3 has 15 amino acids. V was clipped by 2 bases and J by 5 bases; unmatched bases: 8. The CDR3 nucleotides read TGTGCCAGCAGTTACGCTGGCGGACAGGATTATGGCTACACCTTC. Translation gives CASSYAGGQDYGYTF.

This rearrangement joins TRBV15 to TRBJ2-7; the D gene is possibly TRBD2 (5 bases). Germline-derived CDR1 and CDR2 are LNHNV and YYDKDF (reference sequence). CDR3 length equals 11 residues. Trimming stripped 10 bases from V and 5 bases from J, with 12 bases between. DNA for the CDR3: TGTGCCATTGGGGAGAAGGACGAGCAGTACGTC. Protein: CAIGEKDEQYV.

This clone was recorded a few times. This chain joins TRBV10-3 and TRBJ1-4, with 8 bases that match TRBD1. The CDR3 sequence is 13 residues long. Germline V gene data show CDR1 as ENHRY and CDR2 as SYGVKD. After removal of 6 bases from V and 8 bases from J, the junction contained 5 bases not matched to a gene. CDR3 loop: CAISGQGGEKLFF. In DNA, the CDR3 is TGTGCCATCAGCGGACAGGGAGGAGAAAAACTGTTTTTT.

This chain connects TRBV5-5 to TRBJ2-3; D is unresolved. Looked up from germline, CDR1 is SGHKS and CDR2 is YYEKEE (reference sequence). The V and J ends lost 4 bases and 1 base respectively, with 7 bases between them. CDR3 length equals 13 residues. CDR3 loop: CASSDLGTDTQYF. The CDR3 DNA is TGTGCCAGCAGCGACCTAGGCACAGATACGCAGTATTTT.

This clone came up once. The chain links TRBV7-3 to TRBJ2-7; D possibly corresponds to TRBD2 (5 bases). The CDR3 is made up of 16 amino acids. Germline CDR1 reads SGHTA; CDR2 reads FQGTGA. V shed 0 bases and J shed 3 bases, with 15 bases lying between them. CDR3 loop: CASSLTLPSLFYEQYV. As DNA, the CDR3 is TGTGCCAGCAGCTTAACCCTTCCTAGCTTGTTCTACGAGCAGTACGTC.

J is TRBJ2-4 and V is TRBV28; tentatively, D is TRBD2 (5 bases). V was trimmed by 2 bases and J by 0 bases, leaving 11 bases between them. The germline CDR1 and CDR2 sequences are MDHEN and SYDVKM. The CDR3 has 16 amino acids. The chain's CDR3 is CASSLTKRLAKNIQYF. DNA for the CDR3: TGTGCCAGCAGTTTAACCAAGCGGTTAGCCAAAAACATTCAGTACTTC. The full variable domain, in which reference TRBV28 and TRBJ2-4 provide the parts outside the CDR3, is DVKVTQSSRYLVKRTGEKVFLECVQDMDHENMFWYRQDPGLGLRLIYFSYDVKMKEKGDIPEGYSVSREKKERFSLILESASTNQTSMYLCASSLTKRLAKNIQYFGAGTRLSVL.

The rearrangement uses TRBV28 and TRBJ2-5; TRBD2 agrees at 9 bases. The J call may be mistaken, given a closer DNA end match to TRBJ2-7. The CDR3 has 15 amino acids. Germline V gives CDR1 MDHEN, CDR2 SYDVKM. This CDR3 reads CASSLGGRASLEQYF. The CDR3 DNA is TGTGCCAGCAGTTTGGGCGGGAGGGCCTCTCTCGAGCAGTACTTC.